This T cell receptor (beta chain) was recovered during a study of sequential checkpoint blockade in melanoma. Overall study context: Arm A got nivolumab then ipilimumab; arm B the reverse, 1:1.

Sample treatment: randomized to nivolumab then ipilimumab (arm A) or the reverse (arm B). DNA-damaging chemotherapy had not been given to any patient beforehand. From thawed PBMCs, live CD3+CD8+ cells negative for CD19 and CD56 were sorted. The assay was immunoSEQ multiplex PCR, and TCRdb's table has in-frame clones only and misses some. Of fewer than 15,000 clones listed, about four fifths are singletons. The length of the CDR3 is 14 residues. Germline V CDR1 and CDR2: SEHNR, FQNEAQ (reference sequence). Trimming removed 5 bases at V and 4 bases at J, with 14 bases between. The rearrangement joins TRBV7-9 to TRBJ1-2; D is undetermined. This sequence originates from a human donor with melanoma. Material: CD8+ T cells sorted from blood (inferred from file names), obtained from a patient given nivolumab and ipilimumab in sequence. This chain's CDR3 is CASSPPAEAYGYTF. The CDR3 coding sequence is TGTGCCAGCAGCCCCCCCGCGGAAGCCTATGGCTACACCTTC. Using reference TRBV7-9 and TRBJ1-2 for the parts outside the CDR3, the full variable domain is DTGVSQNPRHKITKRGQNVTFRCDPISEHNRLYWYRQTLGQGPEFLTYFQNEAQLEKSRLLSDRFSAERPKGSFSTLEIQRTEQGDSAMYLCASSPPAEAYGYTFGSGTRLTVV.